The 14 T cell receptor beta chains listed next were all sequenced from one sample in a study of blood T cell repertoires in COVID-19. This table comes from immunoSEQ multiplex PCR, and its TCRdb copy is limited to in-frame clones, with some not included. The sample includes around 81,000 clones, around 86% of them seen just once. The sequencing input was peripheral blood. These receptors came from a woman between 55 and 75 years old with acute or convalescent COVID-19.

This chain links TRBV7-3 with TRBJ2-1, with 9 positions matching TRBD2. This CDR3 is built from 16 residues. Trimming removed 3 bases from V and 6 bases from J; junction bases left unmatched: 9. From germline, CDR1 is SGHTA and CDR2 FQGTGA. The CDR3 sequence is CASSLGPREGFNEQFF. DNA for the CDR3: TGTGCCAGCAGCTTGGGTCCGCGGGAGGGCTTCAATGAGCAGTTCTTC.

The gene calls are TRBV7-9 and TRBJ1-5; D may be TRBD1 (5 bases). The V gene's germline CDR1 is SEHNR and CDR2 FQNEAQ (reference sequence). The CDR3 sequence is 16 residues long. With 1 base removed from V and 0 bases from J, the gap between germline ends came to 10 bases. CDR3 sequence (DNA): TGTGCCAGCAGCTTAGGGGGGGGATATAGCAATCAGCCCCAGCATTTT. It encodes CASSLGGGYSNQPQHF.

CDR3 amino acids: CASSKYAQGQFF. The CDR3 nucleotides are TGTGCCAGCAGCAAATACGCCCAGGGGCAGTTCTTC. The chain employs TRBV21-1 and TRBJ2-1; whether TRBD1, the table's D call, matches the DNA was not checked. TRBV21-1 is a known pseudogene. The CDR3 loop spans 12 amino acids.

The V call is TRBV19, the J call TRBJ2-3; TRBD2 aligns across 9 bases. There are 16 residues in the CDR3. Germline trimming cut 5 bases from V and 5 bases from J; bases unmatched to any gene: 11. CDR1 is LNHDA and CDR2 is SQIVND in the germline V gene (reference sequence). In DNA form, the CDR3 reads TGTGCCAGTAGTCTTCAACCGGGACTAGCAGTAGATACGCAGTATTTT. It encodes CASSLQPGLAVDTQYF.

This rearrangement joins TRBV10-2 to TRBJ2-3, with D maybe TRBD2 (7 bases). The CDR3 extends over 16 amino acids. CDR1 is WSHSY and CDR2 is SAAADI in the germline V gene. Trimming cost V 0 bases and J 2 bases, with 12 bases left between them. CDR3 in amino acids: CASSESTGGYTDTQYF. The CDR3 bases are TGCGCCAGCAGTGAGTCGACGGGGGGCTACACAGATACGCAGTATTTT.

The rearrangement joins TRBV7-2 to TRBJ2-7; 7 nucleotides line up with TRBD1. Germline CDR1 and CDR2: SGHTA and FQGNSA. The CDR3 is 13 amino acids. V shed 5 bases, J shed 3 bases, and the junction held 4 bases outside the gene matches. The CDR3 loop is CASSHTGDYEQYF. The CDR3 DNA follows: TGTGCCAGCAGCCATACAGGGGACTACGAGCAGTACTTC. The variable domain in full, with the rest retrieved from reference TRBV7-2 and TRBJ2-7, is GAGVSQSPSNKVTEKGKDVELRCDPISGHTALYWYRQSLGQGLEFLIYFQGNSAPDKSGLPSDRFSAERTGGSVSTLTIQRTQQEDSAVYLCASSHTGDYEQYFGPGTRLTVT.

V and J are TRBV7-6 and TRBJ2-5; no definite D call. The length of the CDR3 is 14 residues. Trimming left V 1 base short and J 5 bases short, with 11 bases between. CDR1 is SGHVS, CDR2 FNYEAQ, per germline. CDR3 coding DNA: TGTGCCAGCAGCTTAGATACGGGTGGGGAGACCCAGTACTTC. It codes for CASSLDTGGETQYF.

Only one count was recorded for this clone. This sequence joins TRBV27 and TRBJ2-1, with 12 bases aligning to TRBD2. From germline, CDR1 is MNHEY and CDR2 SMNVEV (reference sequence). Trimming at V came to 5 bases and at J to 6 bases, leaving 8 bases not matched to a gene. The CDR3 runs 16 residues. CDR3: CASSLTSGGLGNEQFF. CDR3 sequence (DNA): TGTGCCAGCAGTCTAACTAGCGGGGGGCTAGGCAATGAGCAGTTCTTC.

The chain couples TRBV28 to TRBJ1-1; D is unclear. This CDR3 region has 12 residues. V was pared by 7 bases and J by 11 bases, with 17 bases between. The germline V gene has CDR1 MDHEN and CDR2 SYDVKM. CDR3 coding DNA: TGTGCCAGCACCGGACTGGGGTACGTTGCTTTCTTT. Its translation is CASTGLGYVAFF. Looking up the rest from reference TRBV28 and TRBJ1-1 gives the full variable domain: DVKVTQSSRYLVKRTGEKVFLECVQDMDHENMFWYRQDPGLGLRLIYFSYDVKMKEKGDIPEGYSVSREKKERFSLILESASTNQTSMYLCASTGLGYVAFFGQGTRLTVV.

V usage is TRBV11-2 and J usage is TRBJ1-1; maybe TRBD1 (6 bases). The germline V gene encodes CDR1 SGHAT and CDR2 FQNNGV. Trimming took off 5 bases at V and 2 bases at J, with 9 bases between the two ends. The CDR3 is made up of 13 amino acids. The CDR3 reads CASSIQGNTEAFF. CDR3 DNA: TGTGCCAGCAGCATACAGGGAAACACTGAAGCTTTCTTT.

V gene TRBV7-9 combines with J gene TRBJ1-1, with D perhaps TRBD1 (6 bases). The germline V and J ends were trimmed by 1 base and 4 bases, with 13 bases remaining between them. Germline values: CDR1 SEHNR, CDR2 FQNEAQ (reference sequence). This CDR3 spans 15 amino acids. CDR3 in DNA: TGTGCCAGCAGCTTAGGAGGCGCAGGGGCCACTGAAGCTTTCTTT. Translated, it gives CASSLGGAGATEAFF.

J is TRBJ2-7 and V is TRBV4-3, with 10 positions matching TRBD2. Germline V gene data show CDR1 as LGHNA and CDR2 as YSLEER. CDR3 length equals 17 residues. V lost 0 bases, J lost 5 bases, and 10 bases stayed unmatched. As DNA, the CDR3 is TGCGCCAGCAGCCAAGATTGGGCTGTTAGCGGGGGGAACGAGCAGTACTTC. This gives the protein CASSQDWAVSGGNEQYF.

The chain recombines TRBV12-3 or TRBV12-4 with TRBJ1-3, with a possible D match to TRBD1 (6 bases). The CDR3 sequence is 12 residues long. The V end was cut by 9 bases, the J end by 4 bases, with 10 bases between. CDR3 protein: CASDRSGNTIYF. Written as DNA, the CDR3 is TGTGCCAGTGACAGGTCAGGAAACACCATATATTTT.

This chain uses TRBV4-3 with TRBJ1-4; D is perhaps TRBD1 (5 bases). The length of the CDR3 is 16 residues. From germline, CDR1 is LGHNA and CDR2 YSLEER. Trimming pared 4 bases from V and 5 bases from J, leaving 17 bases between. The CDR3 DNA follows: TGCGCCAGCAGCCCGGGGGTAGTAGGGCCCAATGAAAAACTGTTTTTT. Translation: CASSPGVVGPNEKLFF.